Listed here is a single TCR beta chain. What it binds is not known. The record originates from a study of vaccination effects on CD4 cells after COVID-19. Study details: At 16 days and at one week before vaccination, samples were given by two convalescent patients.

Assay: immunoSEQ multiplex PCR; the TCRdb copy retains only in-frame clones and omits some. The sample lists under 25,000 clones; 74% were seen once. This CDR3 is 15 amino acids long. Germline-derived CDR1 and CDR2 are MNHEY and SVGAGI. V shed 5 bases and J 3 bases; nucleotides not matched to a gene: 7. Notes on the study in general: Infection-derived and vaccine-derived clones contracted markedly late after vaccination.

Within the ViraFEST assay, antigen-specific CD4+ T cells underwent expansion with viral peptide pools prior to sequencing. Isolation of CD4+ T cells took place after less than twelve days of culture. A PCR test confirmed that the person had SARS-CoV-2 infection between March and December 2020. Each well held approximately 2.2 million PBMC cultured with roughly 9.7 ug/ml peptides and about 10 IU/ml IL-2. The authors replaced half the medium with IL-2 medium on days 3 and 7. This TCR was recovered from a human donor who had a prior SARS-CoV-2 infection. The J gene is TRBJ2-3, the V gene TRBV6-5, with TRBD1 matching 8 bases. Here the sequenced sample was CD4+ T cells from PBMCs cultured with SARS-CoV-2 spike peptides, taken before COVID-19 vaccination. The CDR3 sequence: CASSTGQGRTDTQYF. The CDR3, as DNA: TGTGCCAGCAGTACCGGACAGGGACGTACAGATACGCAGTATTTT.